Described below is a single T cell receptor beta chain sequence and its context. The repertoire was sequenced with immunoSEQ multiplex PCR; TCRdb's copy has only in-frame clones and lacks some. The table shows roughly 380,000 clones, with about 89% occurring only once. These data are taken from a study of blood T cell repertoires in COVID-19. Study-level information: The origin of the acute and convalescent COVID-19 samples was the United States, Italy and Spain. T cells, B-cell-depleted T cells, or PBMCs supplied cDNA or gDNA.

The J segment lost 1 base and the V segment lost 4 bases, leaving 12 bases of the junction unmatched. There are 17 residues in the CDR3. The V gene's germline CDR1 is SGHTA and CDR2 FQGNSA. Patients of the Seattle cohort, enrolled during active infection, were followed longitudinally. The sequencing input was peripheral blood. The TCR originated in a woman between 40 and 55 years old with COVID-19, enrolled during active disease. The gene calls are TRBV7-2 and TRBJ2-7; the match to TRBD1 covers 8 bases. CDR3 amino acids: CASSSRKDRALSYEQYF. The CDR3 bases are TGTGCCAGCAGCTCCAGAAAGGACAGGGCGCTATCCTACGAGCAGTACTTC.